The 9 T cell receptor beta chains given below trace back to one sample, sequenced in a study of blood T cell repertoires in COVID-19. The method was immunoSEQ multiplex PCR; TCRdb's version includes in-frame clones alone and lacks a portion of them. The sample has hundreds of thousands of clones; about 80% are singletons. The sample was peripheral blood. The source is a woman aged 50 to 65 who had recovered from COVID-19.

This rearrangement joins TRBV9 to TRBJ2-3; 12 bases map to TRBD2. CDR3 length: 17 residues. The V gene's germline CDR1 is SGDLS and CDR2 YYNGEE. The V segment lost 2 bases and the J segment 0 bases; nucleotides outside the gene matches: 4. CDR3 DNA sequence: TGTGCCAGCAGCGTCCGACTAGCGGGGGCTAGCACAGATACGCAGTATTTT. This encodes CASSVRLAGASTDTQYF.

The chain combines TRBV19 with TRBJ2-1; 7 positions agree with TRBD1. The germline V gene encodes CDR1 LNHDA and CDR2 SQIVND (reference sequence). The CDR3 consists of 14 residues. V trimming: 3 bases; J trimming: 8 bases; junction bases outside the gene matches: 7. The CDR3 coding sequence is TGTGCCAGTAGTATTCAACAGGGGAACGATGAGCAGTTCTTC. This encodes CASSIQQGNDEQFF.

This clone came up many times. The V call is TRBV11-1, the J call TRBJ2-2, with TRBD1 identical over 8 bases. The CDR3 is made up of 15 amino acids. Looked up from germline, CDR1 is SGHAT and CDR2 is FQDESV (reference sequence). V lost 5 bases and J lost 6; bases outside the gene matches: 8. DNA of the CDR3: TGTGCCAGCAGCGCCCGGACAGGGTCAGCCGGGGAGCTGTTTTTT. As protein: CASSARTGSAGELFF.

The chain carries TRBV18 and TRBJ1-1; possibly TRBD1 for D (5 bases). Germline lookup yields CDR1 KGHSH and CDR2 LQKENI. This CDR3 spans 13 amino acids. The V gene lost 6 bases and the J gene lost 5 bases, with 13 bases spanning the gap. For the CDR3, the DNA is TGTGCCAGCTCTCAAACAGGTGGTACTGAAGCTTTCTTT. Amino acids: CASSQTGGTEAFF.

The chain combines TRBV6-2 or TRBV6-3 with TRBJ2-1; D gene uncertain. The CDR3 has 13 amino acids. Deletions cut 5 bases from V and 4 bases from J, with 9 bases between. CDR1 is MNHEY, CDR2 SVGEGT, per germline. The CDR3 sequence: CASSPQHYNEQFF. In nucleotides, the CDR3 is TGTGCCAGCAGTCCACAGCATTACAATGAGCAGTTCTTC.

The chain is built from TRBV10-3 and TRBJ2-3, with 9 bases identical to TRBD2. Germline V gene sequence: CDR1 ENHRY, CDR2 SYGVKD. This CDR3 has 17 residues. The junction had 13 bases not matched to a gene; V was cut back by 7 bases and J by 2 bases. This CDR3 is CAITPDGLAGHTDTQYF. As DNA, the CDR3 is TGTGCCATCACTCCGGACGGGCTAGCGGGACACACAGATACGCAGTATTTT.

This clone has at least ten counts. The chain links TRBV7-2 to TRBJ1-3; 7 bases fit TRBD1. The germline V gene encodes CDR1 SGHTA and CDR2 FQGNSA. V was clipped by 1 base and J by 2 bases; unmatched bases: 8. The CDR3 consists of 17 residues. CDR3 residues: CASSLGTGAQTGNTIYF. CDR3 sequence (DNA): TGTGCCAGCAGCTTAGGGACAGGCGCTCAAACTGGAAACACCATATATTTT.

This clone was counted a few times. This sequence joins TRBV3-1 (or the pseudogene TRBV3-2) and TRBJ1-3, with D unresolved. The CDR3 length is 13 residues. Germline CDR1 is LGHDT and CDR2 is YNNKEL (reference sequence). V lost 8 bases to trimming and J lost 2 bases, with 10 bases between them. The CDR3 region has the DNA TGTGCCAGCTCCACTGATACTGGAAACACCATATATTTT. Encoded protein: CASSTDTGNTIYF.

This clone has just a few counts. V usage is TRBV7-2 and J usage is TRBJ2-3; TRBD1 is a possible D gene (6 bases). There are 11 residues in the CDR3. Per the germline V gene, CDR1 is SGHTA and CDR2 is FQGNSA. V was clipped by 2 bases and J by 11 bases, with 8 bases between them. This CDR3 reads CASSLRGGQYF. The CDR3 region has the DNA TGTGCCAGCAGCTTACGAGGGGGGCAGTATTTT.